One sample yielded the 7 T cell receptor beta chains listed below, sequenced in a study of cytomegalovirus exposure and HLA in healthy donors. The assay was immunoSEQ multiplex PCR, and TCRdb's table has in-frame clones only and misses some. Of around 80,000 clones listed, around 96% are singletons. The sequencing sample was made of PBMCs. The receptors were gathered from a woman under 30 in good health and CMV-seronegative.

The rearrangement links TRBV27 to TRBJ2-1, with 8 bases identical to TRBD2. V lost 4 bases to trimming and J lost 7 bases; unmatched junction nucleotides: 18. The CDR3 is made up of 18 amino acids. Germline CDR1 is MNHEY and CDR2 is SMNVEV (reference sequence). Written as DNA, the CDR3 is TGTGCCAGCAGTTATGGGGGAGGACTAGCCTACCTTAGAAATGAGCAGTTCTTC. Translating it yields CASSYGGGLAYLRNEQFF.

The chain carries TRBV10-1 and TRBJ2-5; maybe TRBD1 (6 bases). Germline CDR1 reads WNHNN; CDR2 reads SYGVQD (reference sequence). The CDR3 spans 14 residues. Trimming took off 2 bases at V and 3 bases at J, with 10 bases between the two ends. The CDR3 here is CASSERGSEETQYF. CDR3 DNA: TGCGCCAGCAGTGAGAGGGGGTCGGAAGAGACCCAGTACTTC.

V usage is TRBV7-8 and J usage is TRBJ1-1; D not certain. Trimming took off 2 bases at V and 0 bases at J, with 22 bases between the two ends. Germline V gene data show CDR1 as SGHVS and CDR2 as FQNEAQ. The length of the CDR3 is 19 residues. The CDR3 spells CASSLRRYIASRMNTEAFF. The CDR3 DNA reads TGTGCCAGCAGCTTACGAAGATACATCGCCTCCAGAATGAACACTGAAGCTTTCTTT.

The chain uses TRBV7-9 and TRBJ2-7, with D perhaps TRBD1 (5 bases). With 3 bases removed from V and 2 bases from J, the gap between germline ends came to 11 bases. The CDR3 contains 14 residues. The germline gives CDR1 SEHNR, CDR2 FQNEAQ (reference sequence). This chain's CDR3 is CASSFKTETYEQYF. The CDR3 bases are TGTGCCAGCAGCTTTAAGACAGAAACCTACGAGCAGTACTTC.

The rearrangement joins TRBV30 to TRBJ1-5; 8 positions match TRBD1. Unmatched junction bases numbered 21, after V lost 0 bases and J lost 2 bases. CDR1 GTSNPN and CDR2 SVGIG come from the germline V gene (reference sequence). This CDR3 has 21 amino acids. DNA for the CDR3: TGTGCCTGGAGTGTACAAAGGAGGTGGGCAGGGGGCGTGGGGGGCAATCAGCCCCAGCATTTT. This codes for CAWSVQRRWAGGVGGNQPQHF.

The chain uses TRBV5-1 and TRBJ1-2; 10 bases fit TRBD1. The CDR3 runs to 16 residues. Germline V CDR1 and CDR2: SGHRS, YFSETQ. The V and J ends lost 4 bases and 1 base, in that order; junction bases with no gene match: 7. The CDR3 protein is CASSPRDRGINYGYTF. The CDR3 DNA is TGCGCCAGCAGCCCTCGGGACAGGGGAATTAACTATGGCTACACCTTC.

This clone was seen only once. The V call is TRBV28, the J call TRBJ2-1; 8 bases line up with TRBD2. There are 14 residues in the CDR3. Germline-derived CDR1 and CDR2 are MDHEN and SYDVKM. CDR3 loop: CAATGTSSYNEQFF. Written as DNA, the CDR3 is TGTGCGGCCACCGGGACTAGCTCCTACAATGAGCAGTTCTTC.